This TCR beta chain originates from a study of cytomegalovirus exposure and HLA in healthy donors. Study results and limitations: Later on, analysis showed that most CMV-associated TCR beta chains appeared to be HLA-restricted. Cytomegalovirus-associated status was assigned to approximately 160 TCR beta chains. The availability of immune exposure information extended only to CMV serostatus.

Germline CDR1 and CDR2: LNHDA and SQIVND (reference sequence). The V segment lost 6 bases and the J segment 0 bases; nucleotides outside the gene matches: 4. The CDR3 runs to 15 residues. Amplification used 60 Vbeta primers and 13 Jbeta primers. TCRdb's table, derived via immunoSEQ multiplex PCR, lists solely in-frame clones and lacks some. The sample consists of over 100,000 clones, approximately 71% of them appearing once. Comments on this clone: Its antigen is undetermined.

The clonotype originates from a male donor in good health and CMV-seropositive. Sequences were obtained from PBMCs. The chain recombines TRBV19 with TRBJ1-1; 10 nucleotides match TRBD1. The CDR3 nucleotides read TGTGCCAGTAGCCGGGACAGGGGAATGAACACTGAAGCTTTCTTT. Encoded protein: CASSRDRGMNTEAFF.